The 30 T cell receptor beta chains below all came from one sample that was sequenced in a study of shared clonotypes between healthy human individuals. Sequencing used immunoSEQ multiplex PCR; TCRdb keeps in-frame clones, though not all of them. The sample yields over a million clones, more than 95% seen once. Sequencing input: naive CD4+ T cells sorted from blood. The sample's subset: CD45RA+ positively selected. The receptors stem from a young man in good health.

The chain employs TRBV30 and TRBJ1-1; TRBD1 is a possible D gene (6 bases). This CDR3 contains 13 residues. Germline V lookup: CDR1 GTSNPN, CDR2 SVGIG (reference sequence). The V end lost 3 bases, the J end lost 5 bases, and 13 bases lay between the germline ends. CDR3 residues: CAWRTGKGTEAFF. The CDR3 DNA follows: TGTGCCTGGAGAACAGGGAAGGGGACTGAAGCTTTCTTT.

This chain uses TRBV2 with TRBJ2-7, with 10 bases that match TRBD2. Per germline, CDR1 SNHLY and CDR2 FYNNEI. The length of the CDR3 is 17 residues. Germline trimming cut 2 bases from V and 7 bases from J; bases unmatched to any gene: 14. The DNA for the CDR3 is TGTGCCAGCAGTGAACCTAGCGGGAGAGGATGGAACCAAGAGCAGTACTTC. Translation: CASSEPSGRGWNQEQYF.

This chain links TRBV7-9 with TRBJ2-5, with TRBD2 matching 9 bases. The V gene's germline CDR1 is SEHNR and CDR2 FQNEAQ (reference sequence). This CDR3 has 16 residues. The V and J ends lost 5 bases and 4 bases, in that order; junction bases with no gene match: 11. CDR3 in DNA: TGTGCCAGCAGCGTACATAGCGGGAGCTTCGTAGAGACCCAGTACTTC. This gives the protein CASSVHSGSFVETQYF.

The rearrangement links TRBV5-1 to TRBJ2-1; no definite D call. This CDR3 has 14 amino acids. The germline V and J ends were trimmed by 0 bases and 1 base, with 5 bases remaining between them. CDR1 and CDR2 (germline): SGHRS, YFSETQ. The chain's CDR3 is CASSLEVSYNEQFF. CDR3 DNA: TGCGCCAGCAGCTTGGAAGTATCCTACAATGAGCAGTTCTTC.

The chain combines TRBV5-1 with TRBJ1-5; the D is unclear. V was pared by 0 bases and J by 0 bases, with 13 bases between. CDR1 is SGHRS, CDR2 YFSETQ, per germline. The CDR3 is 17 amino acids. CDR3 sequence (DNA): TGCGCCAGCAGCTTGGGCCCGACGGGTTATAGCAATCAGCCCCAGCATTTT. It codes for CASSLGPTGYSNQPQHF.

The J gene is TRBJ1-2, the V gene TRBV19; D gene uncertain. The CDR3 runs to 12 residues. Looked up from germline, CDR1 is LNHDA and CDR2 is SQIVND (reference sequence). The V end lost 7 bases, the J end lost 4 bases, and 10 bases lay between the germline ends. The CDR3 sequence is CASMGRSYGYTF. The CDR3 nucleotides are TGTGCCAGTATGGGCCGCTCCTATGGCTACACCTTC.

This clone is a singleton in its sample. The chain uses TRBV5-4 and TRBJ2-5; D may be TRBD1 (6 bases). The ends were cut back, 2 bases at V and 5 bases at J, with 19 bases in the middle. CDR3 size: 16 residues. Germline lookup yields CDR1 SGHNT and CDR2 YYREEE (reference sequence). The CDR3 region is CASSLGASQGFETQYF. The CDR3 nucleotides are TGTGCCAGCAGCTTAGGTGCCTCACAGGGCTTCGAGACCCAGTACTTC.

Only one count was recorded for this clone. The chain joins TRBV27 to TRBJ2-2; no clear D. Trimming stripped 1 base from V and 6 bases from J, with 3 bases between. Looked up from germline, CDR1 is MNHEY and CDR2 is SMNVEV (reference sequence). The CDR3 has 12 residues. This chain's CDR3 is CASSLYPGELFF. The CDR3, as DNA: TGTGCCAGCAGTTTATATCCCGGGGAGCTGTTTTTT.

The rearrangement uses TRBV18 and TRBJ1-1, with TRBD1 matching 7 bases. The CDR3 consists of 14 residues. Germline V gene data show CDR1 as KGHSH and CDR2 as LQKENI. Losses at the gene ends were 4 bases for V and 7 bases for J; bases not matched to a gene: 9. CDR3 amino acids: CASSLNDRVGEAFF. In nucleotides, the CDR3 is TGTGCCAGCTCACTTAACGACAGGGTTGGTGAAGCTTTCTTT.

The CDR3: CASSLKSSWTGELFF. For the CDR3, the DNA is TGTGCCAGCTCACTTAAATCATCGTGGACCGGGGAGCTGTTTTTT. The chain couples TRBV18 to TRBJ2-2; D remains unclear. Germline CDR1 KGHSH, CDR2 LQKENI. The CDR3 length is 15 residues. Trimming shortened V by 4 bases and J by 5 bases, and 14 bases separated the two germline ends.

The chain employs TRBV11-2 and TRBJ2-3, with 12 bases fitting TRBD2. CDR3 size: 19 residues. The ends lost 1 base at V and 5 bases at J; junction bases unmatched: 13. CDR1 SGHAT and CDR2 FQNNGV come from the germline V gene. CDR3 in amino acids: CASSLVFPRLAGVRDTQYF. Here the CDR3 DNA reads TGTGCCAGCAGCTTAGTTTTTCCGCGACTAGCGGGAGTAAGAGATACGCAGTATTTT.

CDR3 loop: CASSQNHGNQPQHF. Written as DNA, the CDR3 is TGCGCCAGCAGCCAGAACCATGGCAATCAGCCCCAGCATTTT. The V call is TRBV4-3, the J call TRBJ1-5, with unresolved D. The V end lost 3 bases, the J end lost 2 bases, and 8 bases lay between the germline ends. CDR3 size: 14 residues. Germline values: CDR1 LGHNA, CDR2 YSLEER.

This clone was observed a single time. The chain employs TRBV27 and TRBJ2-7, with 7 bases that match TRBD1. The CDR3 runs 14 residues. Germline CDR1 and CDR2: MNHEY and SMNVEV (reference sequence). J lost 2 bases, V lost 6 bases, and 7 bases had no gene match. CDR3: CASRFRDSPYEQYF. For the CDR3, the DNA is TGTGCCAGCAGATTCCGGGACAGCCCCTACGAGCAGTACTTC.

The chain is built from TRBV6-5 and TRBJ2-3, with 9 bases that match TRBD2. Trimming removed 3 bases from V and 3 bases from J; junction bases left unmatched: 4. CDR3 length: 15 amino acids. The germline gives CDR1 MNHEY, CDR2 SVGAGI. CDR3 nucleotide sequence: TGTGCCAGCAGTTATCGTAGCGGGAGAACAGATACGCAGTATTTT. Translated, it gives CASSYRSGRTDTQYF.

The CDR3 here is CAWYTGGDGYTF. The DNA for the CDR3 is TGTGCCTGGTATACAGGGGGAGATGGCTACACCTTC. The chain is built from TRBV30 and TRBJ1-2, with 8 bases that match TRBD1. Germline V lookup: CDR1 GTSNPN, CDR2 SVGIG (reference sequence). The CDR3 is 12 residues long. V gave up 5 bases and J gave up 6 bases; unmatched junction bases: 5.

V and J are TRBV6-1 and TRBJ2-5; 8 bases fit TRBD1. Germline CDR1 MNHNS, CDR2 SASEGT. J lost 1 base, V lost 5 bases, and 3 bases had no gene match. The CDR3 contains 14 residues. The CDR3 nucleotides are TGTGCCAGCAGTACTCAGGGGGCCCAAGAGACCCAGTACTTC. Translated: CASSTQGAQETQYF.

A single count supports this clone. The chain has TRBV28 and TRBJ2-3, with 8 bases aligning to TRBD1. Germline V CDR1 and CDR2: MDHEN, SYDVKM. Unmatched junction bases numbered 10, after V lost 5 bases and J lost 0 bases. The CDR3 loop spans 17 amino acids. The CDR3 here is CASSHRGTGTSTDTQYF. The CDR3 nucleotides are TGTGCCAGCAGTCACAGAGGGACAGGTACTAGCACAGATACGCAGTATTTT.

This chain links TRBV5-1 with TRBJ2-3; 7 positions match TRBD2. Unmatched junction bases numbered 6, after V lost 1 base and J lost 4 bases. The CDR3 is made up of 15 amino acids. The germline gives CDR1 SGHRS, CDR2 YFSETQ. As DNA, the CDR3 is TGCGCCAGCAGCTTGCTAGGGGCGGGAGCAGATACGCAGTATTTT. Its translation: CASSLLGAGADTQYF.

The chain is built from TRBV9 and TRBJ1-2; 7 nucleotides match TRBD1. CDR1 is SGDLS, CDR2 YYNGEE, per germline. The CDR3 consists of 13 residues. V shed 3 bases and J 2 bases; nucleotides not matched to a gene: 1. CDR3: CASSDRGNYGYTF. In DNA, the CDR3 is TGTGCCAGCAGCGACAGGGGAAACTATGGCTACACCTTC.

The chain couples TRBV10-1 to TRBJ2-1; possibly TRBD2 for D (6 bases). V lost 4 bases, J lost 2 bases, and 12 bases lay in between. CDR1 is WNHNN, CDR2 SYGVQD, per germline (reference sequence). The CDR3 contains 15 residues. CDR3 coding DNA: TGCGCCAGCAGTGGAGGGAGGTTGCCCTACAATGAGCAGTTCTTC. Amino acids: CASSGGRLPYNEQFF.

The gene calls are TRBV19 and TRBJ2-6; the D is unclear. Germline V CDR1 and CDR2: LNHDA, SQIVND (reference sequence). Trimming took off 3 bases at V and 3 bases at J, with 15 bases between the two ends. The CDR3 consists of 17 residues. The CDR3 region has the DNA TGTGCCAGTAGTATTCAGGCAGTTAGGTTTGGGGCCAACGTCCTGACTTTC. Protein sequence: CASSIQAVRFGANVLTF.

V gene TRBV30 combines with J gene TRBJ2-7, with 10 bases aligning to TRBD1. Germline-derived CDR1 and CDR2 are GTSNPN and SVGIG (reference sequence). The CDR3 consists of 14 residues. J gave up 2 bases and V 1 base, and 2 bases lay outside the gene matches. The CDR3 here is CAWSAGTGAYEQYF. The CDR3 region has the DNA TGTGCCTGGAGTGCAGGGACAGGGGCCTACGAGCAGTACTTC.

The chain is built from TRBV2 and TRBJ1-5; D is undetermined. Trimming took off 7 bases at V and 4 bases at J, with 8 bases between the two ends. Germline V gene lookup returns CDR1 SNHLY and CDR2 FYNNEI. The CDR3 covers 12 residues. The CDR3 sequence: CASMVANQPQHF. Written as DNA, the CDR3 is TGTGCCAGCATGGTCGCGAATCAGCCCCAGCATTTT.

V is TRBV5-4 and J is TRBJ2-7, with D perhaps given as TRBD1 or TRBD2 (5 bases each). The CDR3 spans 15 residues. The germline gives CDR1 SGHNT, CDR2 YYREEE (reference sequence). V dropped 0 bases and J dropped 3 bases, with 13 bases sitting between them. CDR3: CASSLGGGEFYEQYF. Written as DNA, the CDR3 is TGTGCCAGCAGCTTGGGTGGGGGAGAGTTCTACGAGCAGTACTTC.

This chain links TRBV15 with TRBJ2-3; D remains ambiguous. V was shortened by 4 bases and J by 0 bases, with 8 bases between the two germline ends. The CDR3 is made up of 14 amino acids. Germline CDR1 LNHNV, CDR2 YYDKDF (reference sequence). CDR3 bases: TGTGCCACCAGCATATCGGGTAGCACAGATACGCAGTATTTT. This sequence encodes CATSISGSTDTQYF.

The CDR3 DNA reads TGTGCCAGCAGTGGGCAGTCGCAAAATCAGCCCCAGCATTTT. This sequence encodes CASSGQSQNQPQHF. The V and J genes are TRBV2 and TRBJ1-5; D not resolved. The ends were cut back, 4 bases at V and 4 bases at J, with 11 bases in the middle. Per germline, CDR1 SNHLY and CDR2 FYNNEI. This CDR3 is built from 14 residues.

The chain employs TRBV10-3 and TRBJ2-7, with 9 bases lining up with TRBD2. Germline assignment: CDR1 ENHRY and CDR2 SYGVKD. The J segment lost 6 bases and the V segment lost 6 bases, leaving 9 bases of the junction unmatched. The CDR3 totals 14 residues. CDR3 amino acids: CAIRPIAGAAEQYF. Written as DNA, the CDR3 is TGTGCCATCAGACCTATAGCGGGAGCTGCCGAGCAGTACTTC.

The chain is built from TRBV11-1 and TRBJ2-7; the match to TRBD2 covers 11 bases. V lost 2 bases, J lost 2 bases, and 2 bases stayed unmatched. Germline assignment: CDR1 SGHAT and CDR2 FQDESV (reference sequence). This CDR3 has 15 residues. The CDR3 reads CASSLTSGSTYEQYF. In DNA, the CDR3 is TGTGCCAGCAGCTTAACTAGCGGGAGCACCTACGAGCAGTACTTC.

Note on this clone: The sample holds other DNA sequences that translate to the same CDR3. The CDR3: CASSVAGGEAFF. Written as DNA, the CDR3 is TGTGCCAGCAGCGTAGCTGGAGGCGAAGCTTTCTTT. The chain carries TRBV9 and TRBJ1-1; D remains ambiguous. The CDR3 runs 12 residues. Trimming removed 0 bases from V and 8 bases from J, with 8 bases in between. CDR1 and CDR2 (germline): SGDLS, YYNGEE. Drawing the rest from reference TRBV9 and TRBJ1-1, the complete variable domain is DSGVTQTPKHLITATGQRVTLRCSPRSGDLSVYWYQQSLDQGLQFLIQYYNGEERAKGNILERFSAQQFPDLHSELNLSSLELGDSALYFCASSVAGGEAFFGQGTRLTVV.

V usage is TRBV7-2 and J usage is TRBJ1-5; 11 positions match TRBD1. V shed 5 bases, J shed 6 bases, and the junction held 6 bases outside the gene matches. The CDR3 contains 15 residues. Per the germline V gene, CDR1 is SGHTA and CDR2 is FQGNSA. Here the CDR3 DNA reads TGTGCCAGCAGCCACGTTGGGACAGGGGGTCAGCCCCAGCATTTT. Protein: CASSHVGTGGQPQHF.